The rows below give T cell receptor beta chains drawn from one sample of a study of metastatic and nonmetastatic thyroid tumors. TCRdb reprocessed the PCR reads via MiXCR. The sample records over 35,000 clones, around 16% being singletons. The source material was tumor tissue. The receptors were sampled from a female donor with papillary thyroid cancer or a benign thyroid nodule (not recorded which). Some clones in this sample may be carry-over from other donors' samples. CDR3s include the opening cysteine and the closing phenylalanine or tryptophan. D genes are given only for firm matches. A clone size is listed for some rows: how often the clone was seen (once, few, many), or a class if it is expanded.

v_call,j_call,d_call,clone_size,cdr3_aa,cdr3_nt
TRBV6-1,TRBJ2-3,-,many,CASSPQADTQYF,TGTGCCAGCAGCCCCCAAGCAGATACGCAGTATTTT
TRBV11-1,TRBJ2-6,-,many,CASSLRAGSGANVLTF,TGTGCCAGCAGCTTAAGGGCAGGTTCCGGGGCCAACGTCCTGACTTTC
TRBV27,TRBJ2-1,-,many,CASSWGYEQFF,TGTGCCAGCAGTTGGGGTTACGAGCAGTTCTTC
TRBV20-1,TRBJ2-3,TRBD2,-,CSAVTSGRASDTQYF,TGCAGTGCAGTGACTAGCGGGAGGGCGTCGGATACGCAGTATTTT
TRBV25-1,TRBJ2-3,TRBD1,many,CASSPGTGSDTQYF,TGTGCCAGTAGTCCCGGGACAGGGTCGGATACGCAGTATTTT
TRBV6-1,TRBJ1-3,TRBD1,medium-sized,CASSFTGVGNTIYF,TGTGCCAGCAGCTTCACAGGGGTCGGAAACACCATATATTTT
TRBV30,TRBJ2-5,TRBD2,-,CAWRTSVETQYF,TGTGCCTGGAGAACTAGCGTAGAGACCCAGTACTTC
TRBV6-1,TRBJ1-1,-,-,CASSQGGTEAFF,TGTGCCAGCAGCCAAGGGGGCACTGAAGCTTTCTTT
TRBV24-1,TRBJ2-1,-,few,CATSDVTVGRDEQFF,TGTGCCACCAGTGATGTGACAGTGGGCAGGGATGAGCAGTTCTTC
TRBV20-1,TRBJ2-7,TRBD2,many,CSASLLAGVSEQYF,TGCAGTGCTAGTCTCCTAGCGGGAGTAAGTGAGCAGTACTTC
TRBV12-3/TRBV12-4,TRBJ1-2,-,few,CASRHSGAGGYTF,TGTGCCAGCAGACACTCAGGGGCGGGTGGCTACACCTTC
TRBV10-2,TRBJ1-2,-,many,CASSEGFNYGYTF,TGCGCCAGCAGTGAAGGGTTTAACTATGGCTACACCTTC
TRBV5-4,TRBJ2-2,-,once,CASSAKEAGELFF,TGTGCCAGCAGCGCGAAGGAGGCCGGGGAGCTGTTTTTT
TRBV9,TRBJ2-7,-,many,CASSESGLPYEQYF,TGTGCCAGCAGCGAATCGGGACTTCCCTACGAGCAGTACTTC